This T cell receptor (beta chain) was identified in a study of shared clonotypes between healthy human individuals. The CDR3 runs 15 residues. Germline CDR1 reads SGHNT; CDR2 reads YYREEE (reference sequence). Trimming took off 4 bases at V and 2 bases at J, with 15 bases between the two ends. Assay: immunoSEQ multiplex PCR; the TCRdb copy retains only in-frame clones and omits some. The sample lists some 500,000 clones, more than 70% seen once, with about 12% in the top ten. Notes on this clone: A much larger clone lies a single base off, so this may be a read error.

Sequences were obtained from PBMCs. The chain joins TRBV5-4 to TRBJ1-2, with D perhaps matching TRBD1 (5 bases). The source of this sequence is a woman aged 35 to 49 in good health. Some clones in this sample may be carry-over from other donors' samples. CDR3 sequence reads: CASSTRQFLNYGYTF. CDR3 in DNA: TGTGCCAGCAGCACCCGACAGTTTCTGAACTATGGCTACACCTTC.